This T cell receptor (beta chain) was found in a study of cytomegalovirus exposure and HLA in healthy donors. Points from the study as a whole: TRBV6-2, TRBV6-3 and some other V segments were excluded as indistinguishable. Researchers reported that a few CMV-associated chains were confirmed in vitro as CMV antigen-specific. A link between a missense DCLRE1C variant and TCR beta V- and J-gene trimming emerged from a later analysis.

In the PCR, 60 Vbeta and 13 Jbeta primers were used. Original methodology: Unique TCR beta chains numbered around 80 million in a later analysis, with around 12 million shared. TCRdb's table, derived via immunoSEQ multiplex PCR, lists solely in-frame clones and lacks some. Clone size and the V and J calls come from that table; the DNA yielded D and trimming. The top ten hold 1.5% to 2% of the sample, which has under 200,000 clones, less than 90% seen once. As for this clone: Antigen unknown.

The CDR3 spans 16 residues. Looked up from germline, CDR1 is SGDLS and CDR2 is YYNGEE. V was shortened by 0 bases and J by 4 bases, with 11 bases between the two germline ends. V usage is TRBV9 and J usage is TRBJ1-6, with TRBD1 as a possible D gene (5 bases). This receptor was identified in a man in his late teens or twenties in good health and CMV-seronegative. Material for sequencing was PBMCs. The CDR3 protein is CASSVGEAGYNSPLHF. DNA for the CDR3: TGTGCCAGCAGCGTAGGCGAGGCAGGGTATAATTCACCCCTCCACTTT.